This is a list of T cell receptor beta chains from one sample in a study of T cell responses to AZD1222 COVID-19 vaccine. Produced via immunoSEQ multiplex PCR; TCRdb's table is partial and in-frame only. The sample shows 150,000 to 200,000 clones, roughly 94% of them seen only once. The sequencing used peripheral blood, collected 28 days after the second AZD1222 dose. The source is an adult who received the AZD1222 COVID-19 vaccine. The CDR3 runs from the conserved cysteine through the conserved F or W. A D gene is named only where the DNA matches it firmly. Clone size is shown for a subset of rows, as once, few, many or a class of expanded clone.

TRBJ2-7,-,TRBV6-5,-,CASQENSYEQYF,TGTGCCAGCCAGGAAAACTCCTACGAGCAGTACTTC
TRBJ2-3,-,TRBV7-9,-,CASSSPGTTQYF,TGTGCCAGCAGCTCCCCCGGGACTACGCAGTATTTT
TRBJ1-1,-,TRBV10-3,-,CAISEAGKMNTEAFF,TGTGCCATCAGTGAGGCAGGGAAGATGAACACTGAAGCTTTCTTT
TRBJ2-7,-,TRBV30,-,CAWTFGSTYHEQYF,TGTGCCTGGACCTTCGGGTCAACTTACCACGAGCAGTACTTC
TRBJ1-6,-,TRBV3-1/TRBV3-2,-,CASSQDRGMGPLHF,TGTGCCAGCAGCCAAGACAGGGGCATGGGACCCCTCCACTTT
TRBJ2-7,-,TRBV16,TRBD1,CASSQWTGGHEQYF,TGTGCCAGCAGCCAATGGACAGGGGGCCACGAGCAGTACTTC
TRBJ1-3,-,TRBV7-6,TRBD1,CASSPGGQTGNTIYF,TGTGCCAGCAGCCCCGGGGGACAGACTGGAAACACCATATATTTT
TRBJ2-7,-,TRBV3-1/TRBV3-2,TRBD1,CASSQGPGGYEQYF,TGTGCCAGCAGCCAAGGTCCAGGGGGCTACGAGCAGTACTTC
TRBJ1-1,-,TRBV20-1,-,CSAARDPQAFF,TGCAGTGCCGCTAGAGATCCCCAAGCTTTCTTT
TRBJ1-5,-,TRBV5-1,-,CASSLGGGPNQPQHF,TGCGCCAGCAGCTTGGGAGGCGGCCCCAATCAGCCCCAGCATTTT
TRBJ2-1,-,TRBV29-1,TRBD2,CSVRAGETYNEQFF,TGCAGCGTCAGAGCGGGGGAAACTTACAATGAGCAGTTCTTC
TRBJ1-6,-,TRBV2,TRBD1,CASSVRTGASPLHF,TGTGCCAGCAGTGTCCGGACAGGGGCCTCACCCCTCCACTTT
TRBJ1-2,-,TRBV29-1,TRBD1,CSVEQGANYGYTF,TGCAGCGTTGAACAGGGGGCTAACTATGGCTACACCTTC
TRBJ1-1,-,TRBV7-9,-,CASSSYIGTEAFF,TGTGCCAGCAGCTCGTACATAGGCACTGAAGCTTTCTTT
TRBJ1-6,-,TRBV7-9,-,CASSSGRHENSPLHF,TGTGCCAGCAGTTCCGGACGGCACGAGAATTCACCCCTCCACTTT
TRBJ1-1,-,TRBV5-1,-,CASSSGPGAVAFF,TGCGCCAGCAGCTCCGGGCCGGGGGCAGTGGCTTTCTTT
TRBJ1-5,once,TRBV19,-,CASSIIAGVQPQHF,TGTGCCAGTAGTATAATAGCAGGGGTTCAGCCCCAGCATTTT
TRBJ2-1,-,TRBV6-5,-,CASVKGFTYNEQFF,TGTGCCAGCGTCAAGGGCTTCACCTACAATGAGCAGTTCTTC
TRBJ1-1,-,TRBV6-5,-,CASSYTTSFEAFF,TGTGCCAGCAGTTACACGACAAGTTTTGAAGCTTTCTTT
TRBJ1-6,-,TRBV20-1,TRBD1,CSASAGTGYSPLHF,TGCAGTGCTAGTGCCGGGACAGGTTATTCACCCCTCCACTTT
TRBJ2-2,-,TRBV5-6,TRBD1,CASSSSGTGVATLTGELFF,TGTGCCAGCAGCTCCTCCGGGACAGGGGTCGCCACACTCACCGGGGAGCTGTTTTTT
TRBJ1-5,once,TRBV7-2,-,CASSDRDLGAYQPQHF,TGTGCCAGCAGCGACCGGGACCTAGGGGCCTATCAGCCCCAGCATTTT
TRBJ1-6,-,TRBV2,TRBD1,CASSEQGGNSPLHF,TGTGCCAGCAGTGAGCAGGGGGGTAATTCACCCCTCCACTTT
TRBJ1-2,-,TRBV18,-,CASSPTENYGYTF,TGTGCCAGCTCACCAACGGAGAACTATGGCTACACCTTC
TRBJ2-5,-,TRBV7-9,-,CASSRDKKETQYF,TGTGCCAGCAGCCGGGACAAGAAAGAGACCCAGTACTTC
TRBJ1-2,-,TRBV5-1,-,CASSLAAGPNYGYTF,TGCGCCAGCAGCTTGGCCGCAGGGCCTAACTATGGCTACACCTTC
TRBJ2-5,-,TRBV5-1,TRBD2,CASSPGTSEKETQYF,TGCGCCAGCAGCCCGGGGACTAGCGAGAAAGAGACCCAGTACTTC
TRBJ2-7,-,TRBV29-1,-,CSGKRDAGSYEQYF,TGCAGCGGGAAACGGGACGCTGGGTCCTACGAGCAGTACTTC
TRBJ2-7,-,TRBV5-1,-,CASSYDDLGEQYF,TGCGCCAGCAGCTATGACGATCTCGGGGAGCAGTACTTC
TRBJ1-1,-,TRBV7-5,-,CARSPTLWNTEAFF,TGTGCCAGAAGCCCCACCTTGTGGAACACTGAAGCTTTCTTT
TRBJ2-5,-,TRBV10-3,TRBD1,CAISERKGQGATPPQYF,TGTGCCATCAGTGAGAGAAAGGGACAGGGGGCCACCCCTCCCCAGTACTTC
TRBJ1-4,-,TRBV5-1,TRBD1,CASSFQGAGEKLFF,TGCGCCAGCAGCTTCCAGGGGGCGGGTGAAAAACTGTTTTTT
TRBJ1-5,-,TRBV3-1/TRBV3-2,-,CASSVRLGVREPQHF,TGTGCCAGCAGCGTGAGACTGGGAGTCAGGGAGCCCCAGCATTTT
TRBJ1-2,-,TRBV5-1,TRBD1,CASSLVEGGIGYGYTF,TGCGCCAGCAGCTTGGTGGAAGGGGGCATAGGCTATGGCTACACCTTC
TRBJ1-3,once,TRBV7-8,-,CASSSRSGAKGNTIYF,TGTGCCAGCAGCTCACGGTCAGGGGCGAAGGGAAACACCATATATTTT
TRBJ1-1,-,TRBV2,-,CASSDSGGTEAFF,TGTGCCAGCAGTGATTCCGGGGGGACTGAAGCTTTCTTT